The TCR beta chain under discussion was sequenced for a study of T cell clonality in common variable immunodeficiency. Findings of the study overall: Common variable immunodeficiency TCR beta sequences reportedly had fewer deletions and N-nucleotide insertions. CVID subjects shared fewer TCRbeta clones than healthy controls did. TCRbeta clonality was increased in CVID versus healthy controls.

With regard to this clone: The antigen remains unidentified. The read finishes 3 residues shy of the CDR3 end, and the germline J gene is used to complete it.

Sequencing used immunoSEQ multiplex PCR; TCRdb keeps in-frame clones, though not all of them. The sample is made up of about 33,000 clones, none counted only once. No CVID subject was ill or on immunomodulatory drugs when sampled. Heparinized whole blood, roughly 4.5 to 9 ml, came from each donor. CDR1 GTSNPN and CDR2 SVGIG come from the germline V gene (reference sequence). The CDR3 has 11 amino acids. V lost 2 bases to trimming and J lost 9 bases, with 7 bases between them. The TCR comes from a human donor with common variable immunodeficiency. The rearrangement joins TRBV30 to TRBJ2-2; the D is unclear. Material: peripheral blood mononuclear cells. The CDR3 bases that were read are TGTGCCTGGAGTCAAGGCTGGGAG. Translated, it gives CAWSQGWE. The full CDR3 reads CAWSQGWELFF. The whole variable domain, filled in from reference TRBV30 and TRBJ2-2, reads SQTIHQWPATLVQPVGSPLSLECTVEGTSNPNLYWYRQAAGRGLQLLFYSVGIGQISSEVPQNLSASRPQDRQFILSSKKLLLSDSGFYLCAWSQGWELFFGEGSRLTVL.